The 15 T cell receptor beta chains listed next were all sequenced from one sample in a study of T cell responses to AZD1222 COVID-19 vaccine. The assay was immunoSEQ multiplex PCR, and TCRdb's table has in-frame clones only and misses some. In the table there are fewer than 120,000 clones, 85% to 95% of which are singletons. Sequenced here: peripheral blood, sampled 28 days after the second AZD1222 dose. These receptors all come from an adult who received the AZD1222 COVID-19 vaccine.

CDR3 sequence reads: CASARWSGGMNTEAFF. As DNA, the CDR3 is TGTGCCAGCGCCCGCTGGTCTGGGGGAATGAACACTGAAGCTTTCTTT. The rearrangement links TRBV3-1 (or the pseudogene TRBV3-2) to TRBJ1-1, with D possibly TRBD1 on 5 matching bases. This CDR3 is 16 amino acids long. The V end lost 8 bases, the J end lost 0 bases, and 19 bases lay between the germline ends. Germline V lookup: CDR1 LGHDT, CDR2 YNNKEL (reference sequence).

The chain recombines TRBV7-2 with TRBJ1-1; no definite D call. V was shortened by 3 bases and J by 4 bases, with 12 bases between the two germline ends. CDR1 is SGHTA and CDR2 is FQGNSA in the germline V gene. The CDR3 totals 14 residues. The CDR3 nucleotides are TGTGCCAGCAGCTTCACAGTCTTCCTCACTGAAGCTTTCTTT. This gives the protein CASSFTVFLTEAFF.

The chain joins TRBV5-1 to TRBJ2-5, with 8 bases that match TRBD1. The germline V gene has CDR1 SGHRS and CDR2 YFSETQ. Trimming cost V 0 bases and J 3 bases; bases outside gene matches: 7. This CDR3 is built from 16 residues. The CDR3 spells CASSLGGQGFEETQYF. In DNA, the CDR3 is TGCGCCAGCAGCTTGGGCGGACAGGGTTTTGAAGAGACCCAGTACTTC.

This chain joins TRBV4-1 and TRBJ1-2, with 7 bases that match TRBD1. This CDR3 region has 15 residues. Germline V lookup: CDR1 MGHRA, CDR2 YSYEKL. Losses at the gene ends were 0 bases for V and 5 bases for J; bases not matched to a gene: 6. CDR3 nucleotide sequence: TGCGCCAGCAGCCAAGAAGGGGGCGCTTGGTATGGCTACACCTTC. This codes for CASSQEGGAWYGYTF.

The chain recombines TRBV19 with TRBJ1-5; TRBD1 matches 9 bases. The CDR3 length is 16 residues. Germline assignment: CDR1 LNHDA and CDR2 SQIVND (reference sequence). Unmatched junction bases numbered 6, after V lost 4 bases and J lost 2 bases. The CDR3 bases are TGTGCCAGTAGTACTGGGACAGGGTGGGGCAATCAGCCCCAGCATTTT. It codes for CASSTGTGWGNQPQHF.

The chain joins TRBV2 to TRBJ1-5, with D unresolved. V was shortened by 6 bases and J by 2 bases, with 11 bases between the two germline ends. The CDR3 length is 14 residues. Germline V gene lookup returns CDR1 SNHLY and CDR2 FYNNEI. The CDR3 here is CASSETLGNQPQHF. CDR3 in DNA: TGTGCCAGCAGCGAAACATTAGGCAATCAGCCCCAGCATTTT.

The V call is TRBV12-3 or TRBV12-4, the J call TRBJ2-2; 10 bases are a match to TRBD1. Germline trimming cut 6 bases from V and 6 bases from J; bases unmatched to any gene: 1. This CDR3 region has 13 residues. The CDR3 sequence: CASRGQGPGELFF. DNA for the CDR3: TGTGCCAGCAGGGGACAGGGGCCCGGGGAGCTGTTTTTT.

The chain has TRBV10-2 and TRBJ1-2, with D possibly TRBD1 on 5 matching bases. Germline V CDR1 and CDR2: WSHSY, SAAADI. V gave up 6 bases and J gave up 3 bases, with 11 bases separating them. The CDR3 has 13 amino acids. In DNA, the CDR3 is TGCGCCAGCAGCACCACAGGAGACTATGGCTACACCTTC. This translates into CASSTTGDYGYTF.

This chain joins TRBV5-6 and TRBJ2-7; D gene ambiguous. Trimming pared 5 bases from V and 3 bases from J, leaving 12 bases between. This CDR3 is 13 amino acids long. Looked up from germline, CDR1 is SGHDT and CDR2 is YYEEEE. The CDR3 DNA follows: TGTGCCAGCAGGAGAGCTGACAACTACGAGCAGTACTTC. The encoded protein is CASRRADNYEQYF.

The chain combines TRBV2 with TRBJ1-2, with D unresolved. From germline, CDR1 is SNHLY and CDR2 FYNNEI. The V and J ends lost 10 bases and 7 bases respectively, with 13 bases between them. The CDR3 extends over 11 amino acids. Here the CDR3 reads CAKTGDGGYTF. Written as DNA, the CDR3 is TGTGCCAAAACGGGTGACGGTGGCTACACCTTC. Together with reference TRBV2 and TRBJ1-2, the CDR3 gives the full variable domain: EPEVTQTPSHQVTQMGQEVILRCVPISNHLYFYWYRQILGQKVEFLVSFYNNEISEKSEIFDDQFSVERPDGSNFTLKIRSTKLEDSAMYFCAKTGDGGYTFGSGTRLTVV.

This chain joins TRBV7-8 and TRBJ1-2; D is ambiguous. CDR1 SGHVS and CDR2 FQNEAQ come from the germline V gene. This CDR3 region has 14 residues. Deletions cut 7 bases from V and 7 bases from J, with 19 bases between. Here the CDR3 reads CASTPLDVVGGYTF. The CDR3 coding sequence is TGTGCCAGCACCCCCCTGGACGTGGTCGGTGGCTACACCTTC.

V and J are TRBV6-4 and TRBJ1-5; TRBD1 matches at 7 bases. CDR1 is MRHNA, CDR2 SNTAGT, per germline. V trimming: 5 bases; J trimming: 2 bases; junction bases outside the gene matches: 3. CDR3 size: 14 residues. The CDR3 DNA reads as TGTGCCAGCAGTCCCGACAGGGGCAATCAGCCCCAGCATTTT. As protein: CASSPDRGNQPQHF.

V gene TRBV11-2 combines with J gene TRBJ2-1; D perhaps matches TRBD2 (5 bases). Germline V CDR1 and CDR2: SGHAT, FQNNGV. CDR3 length: 17 residues. The germline V and J ends were trimmed by 1 base and 4 bases, with 17 bases remaining between them. The CDR3 loop reads CASSLVLGSPLYNEQFF. CDR3 coding DNA: TGTGCCAGCAGCTTAGTCTTAGGGAGTCCCCTATACAATGAGCAGTTCTTC.

The gene calls are TRBV6-1 and TRBJ2-7; possibly TRBD1 for D (6 bases). Germline V gives CDR1 MNHNS, CDR2 SASEGT. Between the trimmed V and J ends, which lost 3 bases and 3 bases, there was a span of 6 bases. The CDR3 runs to 12 residues. The CDR3 protein is CASSEGHYEQYF. The CDR3 nucleotides read TGTGCCAGCAGTGAGGGACACTACGAGCAGTACTTC.

V is TRBV10-2 and J is TRBJ1-2; 9 nucleotides match TRBD1. Unmatched junction bases numbered 11, after V lost 8 bases and J lost 4 bases. CDR3 length: 15 residues. Per germline, CDR1 WSHSY and CDR2 SAAADI. CDR3 nucleotide sequence: TGCGCCAGCCGAGTCCCGGGACAGGGCCGCTATGGCTACACCTTC. Protein: CASRVPGQGRYGYTF.